The 27 T cell receptor beta chains listed next were all sequenced from one sample in a study of T cells in localized non-small cell lung cancer. Sequencing used immunoSEQ multiplex PCR; TCRdb keeps in-frame clones, though not all of them. This table has 7,500 to 10,000 clones, just under 45% appearing once. Sequences were derived from lymph node tissue, sampled before any cancer treatment. The receptors were gathered from a woman aged 35-70 years with stage I lung adenocarcinoma.

J is TRBJ1-3 and V is TRBV5-1; D remains unclear. CDR1 is SGHRS, CDR2 YFSETQ, per germline. The length of the CDR3 is 15 residues. Trimming pared 4 bases from V and 1 base from J, leaving 12 bases between. The CDR3 coding sequence is TGCGCCAGCAGCCCCGGTTCCACGTCTGGAAACACCATATATTTT. Protein sequence: CASSPGSTSGNTIYF.

The CDR3 coding sequence is TGTGCCATCAGTGAGCGGTTGGGGGGGGAGACCCAGTACTTC. Protein product: CAISERLGGETQYF. The V gene is TRBV10-3, the J gene TRBJ2-5; TRBD2 aligns across 7 bases. Trimming took 2 bases from V and 5 from J; bases not matched to a gene: 5. CDR1 and CDR2 (germline): ENHRY, SYGVKD. This CDR3 is built from 14 residues.

The chain links TRBV19 to TRBJ1-2, with TRBD1 as a possible D gene (5 bases). With 6 bases removed from V and 8 bases from J, the gap between germline ends came to 22 bases. Per germline, CDR1 LNHDA and CDR2 SQIVND (reference sequence). The CDR3 consists of 15 residues. This CDR3 is CASRLVAGPVVGYTF. The CDR3 bases are TGTGCCAGTAGGCTCGTGGCAGGGCCTGTTGTGGGCTACACCTTC.

Only a few counts were recorded for this clone. CDR3 protein: CASSLVQGAETQYF. CDR3 nucleotide sequence: TGTGCCAGCAGCTTAGTGCAGGGGGCCGAGACCCAGTACTTC. J is TRBJ2-5 and V is TRBV11-3, with 8 bases fitting TRBD1. Trimming took 1 base from V and 5 from J; bases not matched to a gene: 3. CDR3 size: 14 residues. From germline, CDR1 is SGHNT and CDR2 YENEEA.

The V call is TRBV9, the J call TRBJ2-7, with D possibly matching TRBD1 (5 bases). The V end lost 3 bases, the J end lost 2 bases, and 12 bases lay between the germline ends. The CDR3 length is 14 residues. The germline CDR1 and CDR2 sequences are SGDLS and YYNGEE. CDR3 amino acids: CASSEEGAAYEQYF. In DNA, the CDR3 is TGTGCCAGCAGCGAAGAAGGGGCAGCCTACGAGCAGTACTTC. The entire variable domain, with the rest obtained from reference TRBV9 and TRBJ2-7, is as follows: DSGVTQTPKHLITATGQRVTLRCSPRSGDLSVYWYQQSLDQGLQFLIQYYNGEERAKGNILERFSAQQFPDLHSELNLSSLELGDSALYFCASSEEGAAYEQYFGPGTRLTVT.

This clone has a handful of counts. The chain has TRBV7-5 and TRBJ2-5; the table's TRBD2 call for D was not verified on the DNA. TRBV7-5 is a recognized pseudogene. This CDR3 is 15 amino acids long. The CDR3 coding sequence is TGTGCCAGCAGCTTCCCAAGCGGGGGAGGAGAGACCCAGTACTTC. It translates to CASSFPSGGGETQYF.

A remark on this clone: One junction end does not reproduce the germline sequence, and a read error may be involved. J is TRBJ2-1 and V is TRBV7-6; TRBD2 agrees at 11 bases. The CDR3 is 15 amino acids. Germline loops: CDR1 SGHVS, CDR2 FNYEAQ. Here the CDR3 reads CASSLGTSGYNEQFF. The CDR3 nucleotides read TGTGCCAGCAGTTTAGGGACTAGCGGTTACAATGAGCAGTTCTTC.

This clone has just a few counts. The rearrangement joins TRBV1 to TRBJ1-5; the table's D call, TRBD1, was not checked against the DNA. TRBV1 constitutes a pseudogene. The CDR3 runs 14 residues. The CDR3 bases are TGCGCCAGCAGCCAAGGGACATTCGATCAGCCCCAGCATTTT. This sequence encodes CASSQGTFDQPQHF.

The V gene is TRBV19, the J gene TRBJ1-5; the D is unclear. V lost 6 bases, J lost 3 bases, and 18 bases lay in between. The CDR3 extends over 16 amino acids. Germline CDR1 is LNHDA and CDR2 is SQIVND (reference sequence). CDR3 sequence (DNA): TGTGCCAGTAGCAATATAGCTAGAGGAAACAATCAGCCCCAGCATTTT. Protein: CASSNIARGNNQPQHF.

The chain links TRBV7-8 to TRBJ1-5, with D unresolved. This CDR3 region has 13 residues. Germline V gives CDR1 SGHVS, CDR2 FQNEAQ. Trimming removed 5 bases from V and 3 bases from J, with 8 bases in between. CDR3 sequence reads: CASSPRLNQPQHF. The CDR3 nucleotides read TGTGCCAGCAGCCCCCGCCTCAATCAGCCCCAGCATTTT.

The rearrangement uses TRBV5-1 and TRBJ2-5, with 15 bases fitting TRBD2. J gave up 5 bases and V 7 bases, and 9 bases lay outside the gene matches. This CDR3 comprises 16 residues. Germline-derived CDR1 and CDR2 are SGHRS and YFSETQ. The DNA of the CDR3 is TGCGCCAGCCAAAGGACTAGCGGGGGGGCCTTGGAGACCCAGTACTTC. Encoded protein: CASQRTSGGALETQYF.

The chain recombines TRBV29-1 with TRBJ2-7; tentatively, D is TRBD1 (6 bases). The CDR3 runs to 15 residues. CDR1 and CDR2 (germline): SQVTM, ANQGSEA. V lost 0 bases and J lost 3, with 15 bases in between. DNA of the CDR3: TGCAGCGTTGAAGATACAGGGAGCGCCTACTACGAGCAGTACTTC. Its protein product is CSVEDTGSAYYEQYF.

The chain recombines TRBV6-8 with TRBJ1-2, with TRBD1 matching over 7 bases. After removal of 7 bases from V and 2 bases from J, the junction contained 4 bases not matched to a gene. There are 13 residues in the CDR3. In germline, CDR1 is MNHGY, CDR2 SAAAGT. The chain's CDR3 is CASTGTENYGYTF. The CDR3 nucleotides read TGTGCCAGCACCGGGACAGAAAACTATGGCTACACCTTC.

This chain uses TRBV6-8 with TRBJ1-2, with D unclear. Germline V CDR1 and CDR2: MNHGY, SAAAGT. The CDR3 has 14 residues. V was trimmed by 6 bases and J by 2 bases, leaving 13 bases between them. DNA of the CDR3: TGTGCCAGCAGCCCGGACCGTCTAAACTATGGCTACACCTTC. Translation gives CASSPDRLNYGYTF.

In its sample, this clone was seen a few times. This chain joins TRBV19 and TRBJ1-4; no firm D call. The CDR3 extends over 13 amino acids. Looked up from germline, CDR1 is LNHDA and CDR2 is SQIVND (reference sequence). The V end was cut by 8 bases, the J end by 5 bases, with 12 bases between. CDR3 residues: CASSDGLNEKLFF. The CDR3 DNA reads as TGTGCCAGTTCGGACGGACTGAATGAAAAACTGTTTTTT. Full variable domain (rest looked up from reference TRBV19 and TRBJ1-4): DGGITQSPKYLFRKEGQNVTLSCEQNLNHDAMYWYRQDPGQGLRLIYYSQIVNDFQKGDIAEGYSVSREKKESFPLTVTSAQKNPTAFYLCASSDGLNEKLFFGSGTQLSVL.

This chain links TRBV23-1 with TRBJ2-6; D gene ambiguous. TRBV23-1 is sorted into the ORF group, with uncertain function. CDR3 length equals 15 residues. Between the trimmed V and J ends, which lost 9 bases and 5 bases, there was a span of 17 bases. CDR3 DNA: TGCGCCAGACGACCCCCCAGGCCTCGGGCCAACGTCCTGACTTTC. Translated: CARRPPRPRANVLTF.

The rearrangement uses TRBV7-5 and TRBJ2-1; the table assigns TRBD1, which was not confirmed against the DNA. TRBV7-5 constitutes a pseudogene. The CDR3 extends over 15 amino acids. As DNA, the CDR3 is TGTGCCAGCAGCATACAGATTAGCTCCTACAATGAGCAGTTCTTC. Encoded protein: CASSIQISSYNEQFF.

This clone was counted a single time. The chain combines TRBV11-3 with TRBJ2-3; 10 positions match TRBD1. V trimming: 5 bases; J trimming: 5 bases; junction bases outside the gene matches: 4. The V gene's germline CDR1 is SGHNT and CDR2 YENEEA. The CDR3 is 14 amino acids. The CDR3 sequence is CASSRQGAGDTQYF. The DNA of the CDR3 is TGTGCCAGCAGCCGACAGGGGGCAGGAGATACGCAGTATTTT.

The chain has TRBV28 and TRBJ2-2, with TRBD1 matching over 8 bases. The germline gives CDR1 MDHEN, CDR2 SYDVKM. The CDR3 extends over 16 amino acids. The junction had 9 bases not matched to a gene; V was cut back by 3 bases and J by 6 bases. The DNA for the CDR3 is TGTGCCAGCAGTTTTCCGGACAGGGTATATGCCGGGGAGCTGTTTTTT. Its protein is CASSFPDRVYAGELFF.

The chain links TRBV29-1 to TRBJ2-5; 13 nucleotides align to TRBD2. Germline V gene sequence: CDR1 SQVTM, CDR2 ANQGSEA. This CDR3 contains 15 residues. After removal of 7 bases from V and 8 bases from J, the junction contained 13 bases not matched to a gene. The CDR3 DNA is TGCAGCGCTGCGGAGACTAGCGGGGGGTATGGCACCCAGTACTTC. As protein: CSAAETSGGYGTQYF.

This sequence joins TRBV25-1 and TRBJ1-1; D is possibly TRBD1 (5 bases). The CDR3 has 16 amino acids. Germline V gene lookup returns CDR1 MGHDK and CDR2 SYGVNS. V dropped 3 bases and J dropped 1 base, with 15 bases sitting between them. CDR3 protein: CASSEVGGGKNTEAFF. In DNA, the CDR3 is TGTGCCAGCAGTGAGGTCGGGGGGGGAAAGAACACTGAAGCTTTCTTT.

The V gene is TRBV18, the J gene TRBJ1-4; no clear D gene. CDR1 and CDR2 from the germline V gene are KGHSH and LQKENI. V lost 3 bases, J lost 0 bases, and 5 bases lay in between. The CDR3 extends over 14 amino acids. CDR3: CASSPWATNEKLFF. Here the CDR3 DNA reads TGTGCCAGCTCACCGTGGGCAACTAATGAAAAACTGTTTTTT.

This chain links TRBV19 with TRBJ2-1, with D maybe TRBD2 (6 bases). V dropped 4 bases and J dropped 7 bases, with 17 bases sitting between them. Germline CDR1 reads LNHDA; CDR2 reads SQIVND (reference sequence). This CDR3 comprises 15 residues. CDR3 protein: CASSTGPAGRNEQFF. The CDR3 coding sequence is TGTGCCAGTAGTACCGGACCTGCGGGAAGGAATGAGCAGTTCTTC.

This clone appeared a few times. The chain combines TRBV6-8 with TRBJ2-5, with TRBD1 identical over 8 bases. The CDR3 is made up of 14 amino acids. With 5 bases clipped from V and 2 bases from J, the junction kept 4 bases outside the gene matches. The germline V gene has CDR1 MNHGY and CDR2 SAAAGT. CDR3 amino acids: CASSRTGKQETQYF. CDR3 DNA sequence: TGTGCCAGCAGTCGGACAGGGAAACAAGAGACCCAGTACTTC.

A few counts support this clone. The V and J genes are TRBV1 and TRBJ1-5; the DNA was not compared with TRBD1, the D call given in the table. TRBV1 is a listed pseudogene. The CDR3 is 17 amino acids. CDR3 nucleotide sequence: TGCGCCAGCAGCGAAAAAACAGTCTCCCGAAGCAATCAGCCCCAGCATTTT. Translated, it gives CASSEKTVSRSNQPQHF.

This chain links TRBV18 with TRBJ1-6, with TRBD1 matching 7 bases. The length of the CDR3 is 16 residues. Germline trimming cut 6 bases from V and 7 bases from J; bases unmatched to any gene: 12. CDR1 is KGHSH, CDR2 LQKENI, per germline. CDR3 sequence reads: CASSTDREARNSPLHF. The CDR3 coding sequence is TGTGCCAGCTCCACCGACAGGGAGGCTAGGAATTCACCCCTCCACTTT.

This chain joins TRBV19 and TRBJ1-1, with a weak D call TRBD1 (5 bases). Per germline, CDR1 LNHDA and CDR2 SQIVND (reference sequence). Trimming shortened V by 8 bases and J by 0 bases, and 13 bases separated the two germline ends. The CDR3 loop spans 14 amino acids. CDR3 sequence (DNA): TGTGCCAGTGCCGGGGGACCCATGAACACTGAAGCTTTCTTT. Its translation is CASAGGPMNTEAFF. Full variable domain (missing parts from reference TRBV19 and TRBJ1-1): DGGITQSPKYLFRKEGQNVTLSCEQNLNHDAMYWYRQDPGQGLRLIYYSQIVNDFQKGDIAEGYSVSREKKESFPLTVTSAQKNPTAFYLCASAGGPMNTEAFFGQGTRLTVV.